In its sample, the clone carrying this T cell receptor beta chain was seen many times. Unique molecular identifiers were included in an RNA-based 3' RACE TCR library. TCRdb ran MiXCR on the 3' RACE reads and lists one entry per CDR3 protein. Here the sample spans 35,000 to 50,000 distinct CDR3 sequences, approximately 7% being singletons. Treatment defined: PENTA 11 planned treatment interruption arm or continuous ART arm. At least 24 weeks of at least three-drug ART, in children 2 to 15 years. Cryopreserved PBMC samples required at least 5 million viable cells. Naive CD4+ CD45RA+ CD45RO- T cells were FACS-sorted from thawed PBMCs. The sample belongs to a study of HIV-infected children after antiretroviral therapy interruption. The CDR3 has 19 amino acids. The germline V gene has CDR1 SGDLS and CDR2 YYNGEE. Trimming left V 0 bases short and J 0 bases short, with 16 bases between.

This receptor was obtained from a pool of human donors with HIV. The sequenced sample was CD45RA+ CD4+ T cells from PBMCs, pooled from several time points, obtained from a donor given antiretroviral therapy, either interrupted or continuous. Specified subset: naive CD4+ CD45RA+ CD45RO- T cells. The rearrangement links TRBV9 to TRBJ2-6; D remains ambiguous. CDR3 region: CASSVDPGRFRSGANVLTF. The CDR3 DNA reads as TGTGCCAGCAGCGTAGATCCTGGCCGATTTCGCTCTGGGGCCAACGTCCTGACTTTC.